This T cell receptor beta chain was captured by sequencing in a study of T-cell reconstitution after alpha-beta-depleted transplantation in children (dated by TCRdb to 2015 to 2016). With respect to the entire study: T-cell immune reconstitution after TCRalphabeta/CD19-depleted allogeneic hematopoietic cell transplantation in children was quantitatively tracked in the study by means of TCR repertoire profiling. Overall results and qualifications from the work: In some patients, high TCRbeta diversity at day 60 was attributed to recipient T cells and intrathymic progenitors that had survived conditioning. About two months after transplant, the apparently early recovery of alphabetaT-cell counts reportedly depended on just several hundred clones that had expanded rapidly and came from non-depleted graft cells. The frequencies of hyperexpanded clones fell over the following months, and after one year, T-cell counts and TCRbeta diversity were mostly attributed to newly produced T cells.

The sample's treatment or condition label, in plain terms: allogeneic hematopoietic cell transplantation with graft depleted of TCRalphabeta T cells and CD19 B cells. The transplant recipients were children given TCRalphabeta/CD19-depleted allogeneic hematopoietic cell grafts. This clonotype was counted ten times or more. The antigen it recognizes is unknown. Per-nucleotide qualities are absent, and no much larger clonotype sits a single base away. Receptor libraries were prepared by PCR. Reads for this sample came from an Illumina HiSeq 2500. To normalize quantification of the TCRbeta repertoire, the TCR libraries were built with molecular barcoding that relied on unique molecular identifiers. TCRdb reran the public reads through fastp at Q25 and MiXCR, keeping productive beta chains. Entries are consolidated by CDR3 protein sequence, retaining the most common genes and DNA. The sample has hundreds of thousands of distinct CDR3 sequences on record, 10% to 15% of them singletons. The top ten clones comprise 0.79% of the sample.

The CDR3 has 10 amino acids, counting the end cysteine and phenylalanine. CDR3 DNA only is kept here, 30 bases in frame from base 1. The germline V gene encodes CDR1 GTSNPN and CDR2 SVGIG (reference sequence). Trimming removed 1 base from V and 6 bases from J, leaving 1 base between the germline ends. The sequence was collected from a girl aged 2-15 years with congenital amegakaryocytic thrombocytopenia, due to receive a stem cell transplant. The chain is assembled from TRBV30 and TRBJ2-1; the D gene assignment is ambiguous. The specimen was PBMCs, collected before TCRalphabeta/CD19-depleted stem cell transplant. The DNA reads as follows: TGTGCCTGGAGTGGCAATGAGCAGTTCTTC. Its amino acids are CAWSGNEQFF. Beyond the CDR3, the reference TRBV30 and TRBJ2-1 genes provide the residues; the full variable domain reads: SQTIHQWPATLVQPVGSPLSLECTVEGTSNPNLYWYRQAAGRGLQLLFYSVGIGQISSEVPQNLSASRPQDRQFILSSKKLLLSDSGFYLCAWSGNEQFFGPGTRLTVL.